This passage covers 7 T cell receptor beta chains from one sample sequenced in a study of T-cell reconstitution after alpha-beta-depleted transplantation in children. The library targeted TCRbeta and was prepared with unique molecular identifiers. From the PCR reads, TCRdb called clonotypes with MiXCR, one entry per CDR3 protein. The table includes 900,000 or so distinct CDR3 sequences, approximately 15% detected once. Sequencing was performed on PBMCs, mostly from graft donor cells, taken 360 days after TCRalphabeta/CD19-depleted stem cell transplant. The receptor source for this set is a male patient between 5 and 17 years old who had a stem cell transplant for acute lymphoblastic leukemia, so the T cells may come from the graft donor.

This clonotype has just a few counts. The chain recombines TRBV4-2 with TRBJ1-4, with 9 bases that match TRBD1. The CDR3 contains 15 residues. Losses at the gene ends were 2 bases for V and 6 bases for J; bases not matched to a gene: 4. The germline CDR1 and CDR2 sequences are LGHNA and YNFKEQ. This CDR3 reads CASSQSDRGDEKLFF. The CDR3 DNA is TGTGCCAGCAGCCAATCGGACAGGGGCGATGAAAAACTGTTTTTT.

This clonotype was counted a few times. The CDR3 loop is CASSLVRLAGVAGELFF. The CDR3 bases are TGTGCCAGCAGCTTAGTCCGCCTAGCGGGAGTGGCCGGGGAGCTGTTTTTT. The chain is built from TRBV7-6 and TRBJ2-2; TRBD2 matches at 10 bases. The CDR3 spans 17 residues. Trimming at V came to 1 base and at J to 6 bases, leaving 8 bases not matched to a gene. Per germline, CDR1 SGHVS and CDR2 FNYEAQ.

This clonotype was seen only a few times. The chain uses TRBV18 and TRBJ2-1; 9 bases are a match to TRBD2. This CDR3 spans 20 amino acids. J was trimmed by 4 bases and V by 8 bases; bases with no gene match: 24. Germline V gene lookup returns CDR1 KGHSH and CDR2 LQKENI. Written as DNA, the CDR3 is TGTGCCAGCCCCCGCTTGCCTTTAAAGCGGGAGGCCTTACCTTACAATGAGCAGTTCTTC. This sequence encodes CASPRLPLKREALPYNEQFF.

This clonotype has more than one count but fewer than ten. The chain combines TRBV11-2 with TRBJ2-5; 7 nucleotides agree with TRBD1. Trimming removed 6 bases from V and 1 base from J; junction bases left unmatched: 8. Per germline, CDR1 SGHAT and CDR2 FQNNGV. There are 15 residues in the CDR3. CDR3 in DNA: TGTGCCAGCAGAACAAACAGGGGTTTCCAAGAGACCCAGTACTTC. This gives the protein CASRTNRGFQETQYF.

CDR3 in amino acids: CASSKGRASGRAGDTQYF. The CDR3 DNA reads as TGCGCCAGCAGCAAAGGTCGTGCGAGCGGGAGGGCCGGGGATACGCAGTATTTT. The V and J genes are TRBV4-1 and TRBJ2-3, with 10 bases aligning to TRBD2. Germline V gene lookup returns CDR1 MGHRA and CDR2 YSYEKL. The V segment lost 5 bases and the J segment 6 bases; nucleotides outside the gene matches: 17. The CDR3 totals 18 residues.

The table lists this clonotype with many counts. The rearrangement uses TRBV20-1 and TRBJ2-7, with 7 bases fitting TRBD2. The V segment lost 0 bases and the J segment 2 bases; nucleotides outside the gene matches: 4. CDR3 length equals 14 residues. The germline V gene has CDR1 DFQATT and CDR2 SNEGSKA (reference sequence). The CDR3 DNA reads as TGCAGTGCTAGAGAGGGAGGGTCAGCCTACGAGCAGTACTTC. As protein: CSAREGGSAYEQYF.

This chain uses TRBV5-5 with TRBJ2-3; a possible D gene is TRBD2 (5 bases). Germline CDR1 reads SGHKS; CDR2 reads YYEKEE (reference sequence). Trimming cost V 4 bases and J 0 bases, with 12 bases left between them. This CDR3 region has 15 residues. The DNA of the CDR3 is TGTGCCAGCAGCCCTTTAGCGAGGAGCACAGATACGCAGTATTTT. It codes for CASSPLARSTDTQYF. Filled out from reference TRBV5-5 and TRBJ2-3, the complete variable domain reads DAGVTQSPTHLIKTRGQQVTLRCSPISGHKSVSWYQQVLGQGPQFIFQYYEKEERGRGNFPDRFSARQFPNYSSELNVNALLLGDSALYLCASSPLARSTDTQYFGPGTRLTVL.